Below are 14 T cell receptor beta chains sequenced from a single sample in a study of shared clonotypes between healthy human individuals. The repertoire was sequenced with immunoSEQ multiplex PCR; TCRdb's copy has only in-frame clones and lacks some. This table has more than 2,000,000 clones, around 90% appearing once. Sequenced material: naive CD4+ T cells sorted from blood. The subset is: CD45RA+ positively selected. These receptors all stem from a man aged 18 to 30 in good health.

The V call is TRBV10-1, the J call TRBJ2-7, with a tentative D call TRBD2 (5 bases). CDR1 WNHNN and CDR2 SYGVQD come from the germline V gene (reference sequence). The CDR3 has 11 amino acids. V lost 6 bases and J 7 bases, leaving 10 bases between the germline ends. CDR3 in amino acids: CASSTGDEQYF. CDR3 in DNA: TGCGCCAGCAGCACCGGGGATGAGCAGTACTTC.

The CDR3 reads CASSPGGTQQKETQYF. Written as DNA, the CDR3 is TGTGCCAGCAGTCCGGGCGGGACACAACAAAAAGAGACCCAGTACTTC. This chain links TRBV5-6 with TRBJ2-5; D assignment may be TRBD1 or TRBD2 (6 bases each). V was cut by 5 bases and J by 3 bases, with 20 bases left in between. Germline V lookup: CDR1 SGHDT, CDR2 YYEEEE. CDR3 size: 16 residues.

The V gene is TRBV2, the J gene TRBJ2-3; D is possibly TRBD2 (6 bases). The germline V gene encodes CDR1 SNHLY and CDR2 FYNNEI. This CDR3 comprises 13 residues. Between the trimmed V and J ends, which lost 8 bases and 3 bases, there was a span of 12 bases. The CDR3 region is CASLGRWTDTQYF. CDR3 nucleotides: TGTGCCAGCTTAGGGAGGTGGACAGATACGCAGTATTTT.

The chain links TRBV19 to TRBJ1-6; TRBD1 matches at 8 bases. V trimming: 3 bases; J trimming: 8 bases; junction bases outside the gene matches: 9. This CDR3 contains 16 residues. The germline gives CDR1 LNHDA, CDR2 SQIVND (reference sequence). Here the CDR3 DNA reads TGTGCCAGTAGTATGCAGGCAGGGGGCGTTCATTCACCCCTCCACTTT. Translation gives CASSMQAGGVHSPLHF.

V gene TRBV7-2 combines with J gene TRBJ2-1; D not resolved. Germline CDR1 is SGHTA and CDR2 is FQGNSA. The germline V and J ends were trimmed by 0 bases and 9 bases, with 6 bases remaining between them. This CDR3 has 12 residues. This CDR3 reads CASSLAEFEQFF. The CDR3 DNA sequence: TGTGCCAGCAGCTTAGCCGAGTTTGAGCAGTTCTTC.

The CDR3 sequence is CASSVEGQTLGTQYF. The CDR3 DNA follows: TGTGCCAGCAGCGTAGAGGGACAGACCCTAGGTACGCAGTATTTT. V and J are TRBV9 and TRBJ2-3, with 7 bases identical to TRBD1. V lost 0 bases, J lost 8 bases, and 9 bases stayed unmatched. This CDR3 has 15 amino acids. CDR1 SGDLS and CDR2 YYNGEE come from the germline V gene.

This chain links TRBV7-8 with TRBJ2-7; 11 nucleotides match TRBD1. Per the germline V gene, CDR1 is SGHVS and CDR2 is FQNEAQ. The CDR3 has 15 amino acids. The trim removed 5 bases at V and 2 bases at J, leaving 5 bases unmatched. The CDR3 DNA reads TGTGCCAGCAGCGTTGGGACAGGGGGGACCTACGAGCAGTACTTC. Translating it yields CASSVGTGGTYEQYF.

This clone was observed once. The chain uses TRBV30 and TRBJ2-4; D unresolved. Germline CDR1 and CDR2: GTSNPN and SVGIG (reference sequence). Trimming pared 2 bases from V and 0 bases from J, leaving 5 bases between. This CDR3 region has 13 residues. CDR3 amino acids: CAWSRLAKNIQYF. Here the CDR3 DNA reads TGTGCCTGGAGTAGATTAGCCAAAAACATTCAGTACTTC.

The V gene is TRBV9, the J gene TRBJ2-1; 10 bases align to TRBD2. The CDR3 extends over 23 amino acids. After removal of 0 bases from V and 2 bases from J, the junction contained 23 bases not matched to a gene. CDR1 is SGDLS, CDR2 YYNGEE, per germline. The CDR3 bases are TGTGCCAGCAGCGTAGCTATCGATACAGGTGGGGCTAGCGGGAGCCTCACCTACAATGAGCAGTTCTTC. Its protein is CASSVAIDTGGASGSLTYNEQFF.

CDR3 region: CASSRENTQYF. In DNA form, the CDR3 reads TGTGCCAGCAGTCGGGAAAATACGCAGTATTTT. The genes are TRBV2 and TRBJ2-3; D may be TRBD2 (5 bases). There are 11 residues in the CDR3. Trimming pared 5 bases from V and 7 bases from J, leaving 7 bases between. Germline V gene sequence: CDR1 SNHLY, CDR2 FYNNEI. Together with reference TRBV2 and TRBJ2-3, the CDR3 gives the full variable domain: EPEVTQTPSHQVTQMGQEVILRCVPISNHLYFYWYRQILGQKVEFLVSFYNNEISEKSEIFDDQFSVERPDGSNFTLKIRSTKLEDSAMYFCASSRENTQYFGPGTRLTVL.

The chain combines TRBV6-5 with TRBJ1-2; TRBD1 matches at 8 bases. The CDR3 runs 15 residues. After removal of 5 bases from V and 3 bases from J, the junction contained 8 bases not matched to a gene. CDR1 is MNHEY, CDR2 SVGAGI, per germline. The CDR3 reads CASSRQGQTDYGYTF. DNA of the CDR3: TGTGCCAGCAGTCGACAGGGGCAAACGGACTATGGCTACACCTTC.

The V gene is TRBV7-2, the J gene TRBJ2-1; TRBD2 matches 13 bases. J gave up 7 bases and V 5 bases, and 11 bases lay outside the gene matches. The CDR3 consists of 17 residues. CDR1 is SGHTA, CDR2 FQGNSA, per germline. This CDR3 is CASSAPNGLAGVNEQFF. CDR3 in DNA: TGTGCCAGCAGCGCTCCCAATGGACTAGCGGGAGTAAATGAGCAGTTCTTC. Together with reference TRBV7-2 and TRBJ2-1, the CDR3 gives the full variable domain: GAGVSQSPSNKVTEKGKDVELRCDPISGHTALYWYRQSLGQGLEFLIYFQGNSAPDKSGLPSDRFSAERTGGSVSTLTIQRTQQEDSAVYLCASSAPNGLAGVNEQFFGPGTRLTVL.

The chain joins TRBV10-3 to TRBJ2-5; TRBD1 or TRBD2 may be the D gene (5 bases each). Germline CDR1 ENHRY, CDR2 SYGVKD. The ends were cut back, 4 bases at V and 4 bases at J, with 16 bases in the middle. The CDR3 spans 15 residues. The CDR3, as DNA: TGTGCCATCAGTGGGGGGACGCGGACCAGAGAGACCCAGTACTTC. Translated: CAISGGTRTRETQYF.

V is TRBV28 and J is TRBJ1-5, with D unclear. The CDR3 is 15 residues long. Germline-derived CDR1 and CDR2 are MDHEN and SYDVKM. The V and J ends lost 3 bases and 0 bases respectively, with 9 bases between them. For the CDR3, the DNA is TGTGCCAGCAGTTTTGGGTGGGATAGCAATCAGCCCCAGCATTTT. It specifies CASSFGWDSNQPQHF.